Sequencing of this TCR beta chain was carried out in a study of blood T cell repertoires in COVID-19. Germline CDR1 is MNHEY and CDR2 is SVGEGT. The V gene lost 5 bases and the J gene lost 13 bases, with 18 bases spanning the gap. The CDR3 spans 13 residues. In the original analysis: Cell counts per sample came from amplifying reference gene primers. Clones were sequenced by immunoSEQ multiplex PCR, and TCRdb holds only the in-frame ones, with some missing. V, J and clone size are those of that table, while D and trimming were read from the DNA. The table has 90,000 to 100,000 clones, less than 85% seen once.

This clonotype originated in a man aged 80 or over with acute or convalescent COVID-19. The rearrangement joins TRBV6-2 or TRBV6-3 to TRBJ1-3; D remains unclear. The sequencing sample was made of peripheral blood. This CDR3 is CASSRSGNRKIYF. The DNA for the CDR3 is TGTGCCAGCAGTCGCTCCGGGAATAGGAAAATATATTTT.